A single count supports the clone carrying this TCR beta chain. TCRdb keeps only in-frame clones here, not all; method: immunoSEQ multiplex PCR. Of about 160,000 clones listed, roughly 87% are singletons. The CDR3 spans 15 residues. J gave up 6 bases and V 4 bases, and 11 bases lay outside the gene matches. The germline V gene encodes CDR1 SGHAT and CDR2 FQNNGV. The data belong to a study of blood T cell repertoires in COVID-19. About the study: The origin of the acute and convalescent COVID-19 samples was the United States, Italy and Spain. T cells, B-cell-depleted T cells, or PBMCs supplied cDNA or gDNA.

Participant-given clinical history determined each cohort assignment. The clonotype comes from a woman between 45 and 60 years old who had recovered from COVID-19. The sequenced sample was PBMCs or T cells enriched from blood (not recorded which). V and J are TRBV11-2 and TRBJ1-1, with 7 positions matching TRBD1. The CDR3 region is CASSWSGQQRPEAFF. The CDR3 DNA sequence: TGTGCCAGCAGCTGGTCGGGACAGCAAAGACCTGAAGCTTTCTTT.